The clone carrying this TCR beta chain was counted a few times. This entry comes from a study of blood T cell repertoires in COVID-19. About the study: Whether acute or convalescent, the COVID-19 samples came from the United States, Italy and Spain.

As handled by the study authors: Quantification of nucleated cells was approximated via reference gene primer amplification. The method was immunoSEQ multiplex PCR; TCRdb's version includes in-frame clones alone and lacks a portion of them. Clone size and the V and J calls come from that table; the DNA yielded D and trimming. The table records some 180,000 clones, around nine tenths of them present only once. Sample: peripheral blood. This TCR derives from a woman older than 75 with COVID-19, enrolled during active disease.

Written as DNA, the CDR3 is TGTGCCAGCAGTACTCACAATGAGCAGTTCTTC. This encodes CASSTHNEQFF. The chain is built from TRBV6-2 or TRBV6-3 and TRBJ2-1, with D uncertain. Per germline, CDR1 MNHEY and CDR2 SVGEGT. Trimming pared 5 bases from V and 5 bases from J, leaving 4 bases between. The CDR3 length is 11 residues.